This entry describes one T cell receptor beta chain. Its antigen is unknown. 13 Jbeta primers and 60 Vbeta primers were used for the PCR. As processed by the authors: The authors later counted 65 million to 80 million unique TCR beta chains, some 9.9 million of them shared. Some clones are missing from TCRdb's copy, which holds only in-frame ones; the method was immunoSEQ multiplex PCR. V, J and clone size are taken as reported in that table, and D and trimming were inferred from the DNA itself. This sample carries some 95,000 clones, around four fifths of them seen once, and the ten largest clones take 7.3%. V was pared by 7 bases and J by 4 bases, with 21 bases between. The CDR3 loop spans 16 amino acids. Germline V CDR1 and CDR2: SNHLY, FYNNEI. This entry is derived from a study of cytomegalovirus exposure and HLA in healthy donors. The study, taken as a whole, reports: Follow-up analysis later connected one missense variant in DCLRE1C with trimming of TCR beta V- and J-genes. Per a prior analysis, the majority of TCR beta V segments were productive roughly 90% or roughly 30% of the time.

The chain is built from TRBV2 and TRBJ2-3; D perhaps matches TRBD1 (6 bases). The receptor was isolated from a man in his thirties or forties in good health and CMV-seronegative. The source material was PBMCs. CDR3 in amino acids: CASNYIRDKRADTQYF. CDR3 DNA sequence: TGTGCCAGCAACTACATCCGGGACAAAAGAGCAGATACGCAGTATTTT.